These 13 T cell receptor beta chains share one sample of origin, sequenced in a study of T-cell reconstitution after alpha-beta-depleted transplantation in children. The library targeted TCRbeta and was prepared with unique molecular identifiers. TCRdb processed the PCR reads anew with MiXCR; each CDR3 protein has one entry. The sample includes a few hundred thousand distinct CDR3 sequences, around a tenth of them seen just once. The sample here was PBMCs from the stem cell graft donor, taken from the stem cell graft. The receptor set was obtained from a human donor who donated a stem cell graft to a child with acute lymphoblastic leukemia.

This clonotype has a handful of counts. The rearrangement joins TRBV29-1 to TRBJ1-3; D unresolved. Germline V gene lookup returns CDR1 SQVTM and CDR2 ANQGSEA. Between the trimmed V and J ends, which lost 2 bases and 3 bases, there was a span of 11 bases. The CDR3 totals 14 residues. CDR3 sequence: CSVEPDTGGNTIYF. The CDR3 DNA sequence: TGCAGCGTTGAACCCGATACGGGTGGAAACACCATATATTTT.

The V call is TRBV3-1, the J call TRBJ2-1; 7 bases line up with TRBD1. Germline V gives CDR1 LGHDT, CDR2 YNNKEL (reference sequence). V gave up 6 bases and J gave up 2 bases; unmatched junction bases: 16. CDR3 size: 18 residues. CDR3 amino acids: CASSFPYSGQQTYNEQFF. The CDR3 DNA reads as TGTGCCAGCAGTTTCCCTTATTCGGGACAGCAGACCTACAATGAGCAGTTCTTC.

Many counts were recorded for this clonotype. This chain connects TRBV6-5 to TRBJ2-3; 14 nucleotides line up with TRBD2. Germline V gives CDR1 MNHEY, CDR2 SVGAGI. This CDR3 has 16 amino acids. Trimming removed 4 bases from V and 3 bases from J; junction bases left unmatched: 3. The CDR3 DNA follows: TGTGCCAGCAGTTGGGGACTAGCGGGAGTAACAGATACGCAGTATTTT. This translates into CASSWGLAGVTDTQYF.

This clonotype was seen at least ten times. The rearrangement joins TRBV10-3 to TRBJ2-6; D is unresolved. CDR3 size: 14 residues. CDR1 and CDR2 (germline): ENHRY, SYGVKD. The V end was cut by 8 bases, the J end by 3 bases, with 11 bases between. DNA of the CDR3: TGTGCCATCTCAAGAGTCGGTGGGGCCAACGTCCTGACTTTC. The encoded protein is CAISRVGGANVLTF.

This clonotype came up a few times. The gene calls are TRBV29-1 and TRBJ2-1; 10 positions agree with TRBD2. The V and J ends lost 4 bases and 7 bases, in that order; junction bases with no gene match: 10. The germline CDR1 and CDR2 sequences are SQVTM and ANQGSEA. The CDR3 runs to 15 residues. The CDR3 DNA reads as TGCAGCGTTGTAGCGGGAGGAGGATTAAGTAATGAGCAGTTCTTC. Protein: CSVVAGGGLSNEQFF.

The rearrangement joins TRBV7-8 to TRBJ2-1; unclear D gene. Per the germline V gene, CDR1 is SGHVS and CDR2 is FQNEAQ. V lost 2 bases and J 6 bases, leaving 14 bases between the germline ends. The CDR3 length is 15 residues. In nucleotides, the CDR3 is TGTGCCAGCAGCTTAAGGCGGATAACTCTCAATGAGCAGTTCTTC. Translated, it gives CASSLRRITLNEQFF. The whole variable domain, remainder taken from reference TRBV7-8 and TRBJ2-1, is GAGVSQSPRYKVAKRGQDVALRCDPISGHVSLFWYQQALGQGPEFLTYFQNEAQLDKSGLPSDRFFAERPEGSVSTLKIQRTQQEDSAVYLCASSLRRITLNEQFFGPGTRLTVL.

The chain carries TRBV20-1 and TRBJ1-1, with 9 bases fitting TRBD1. The CDR3 covers 15 residues. Germline V gene data show CDR1 as DFQATT and CDR2 as SNEGSKA (reference sequence). V dropped 3 bases and J dropped 4; count of bases not matched to a gene: 9. Here the CDR3 DNA reads TGCAGTGCTAGCCTATACAGGGGGCGCGGCACTGAAGCTTTCTTT. Its protein product is CSASLYRGRGTEAFF.

This chain joins TRBV5-1 and TRBJ2-3; D not resolved. The CDR3 extends over 17 amino acids. Germline V lookup: CDR1 SGHRS, CDR2 YFSETQ. Trimming took off 4 bases at V and 0 bases at J, with 18 bases between the two ends. CDR3 in DNA: TGCGCCAGCAGCCCACCTCTTCTAGAGGATAGCACAGATACGCAGTATTTT. This gives the protein CASSPPLLEDSTDTQYF.

The chain recombines TRBV5-7 with TRBJ2-7, with D possibly being TRBD2 (5 bases). TRBV5-7 is sorted into the ORF group, with uncertain function. The ends were cut back, 4 bases at V and 1 base at J, with 9 bases in the middle. The CDR3 spans 13 residues. The CDR3 spells CASSPGMSYEQYF. Written as DNA, the CDR3 is TGTGCCAGCAGCCCCGGGATGTCCTACGAGCAGTACTTC.

This clonotype was counted only a few times. This chain links TRBV5-1 with TRBJ1-2; 7 bases align to TRBD1. The CDR3 length is 17 residues. The germline V gene encodes CDR1 SGHRS and CDR2 YFSETQ. V lost 1 base, J lost 0 bases, and 9 bases stayed unmatched. CDR3 coding DNA: TGCGCCAGCAGCTTGACAGAGGGGGCTTCAACTAACTATGGCTACACCTTC. Translating gives CASSLTEGASTNYGYTF.

This clonotype was observed a handful of times. This chain connects TRBV15 to TRBJ2-2; no clear D. Trimming took 1 base from V and 0 from J, leaving 6 bases between them. This CDR3 region has 15 residues. CDR1 and CDR2 (germline): LNHNV, YYDKDF (reference sequence). The CDR3 spells CATSRGAANTGELFF. DNA of the CDR3: TGTGCCACCAGCAGAGGGGCAGCGAACACCGGGGAGCTGTTTTTT.

This clonotype was seen a handful of times. The V and J genes are TRBV7-9 and TRBJ2-7; perhaps TRBD2 as D (6 bases). This CDR3 comprises 15 residues. Germline V gene lookup returns CDR1 SEHNR and CDR2 FQNEAQ (reference sequence). The germline V and J ends were trimmed by 10 bases and 1 base, with 20 bases remaining between them. The CDR3 is CATAEVGLTSYEQYF. DNA for the CDR3: TGTGCCACCGCTGAGGTGGGACTGACATCCTACGAGCAGTACTTC.

This clonotype was counted only a few times. This sequence joins TRBV7-3 and TRBJ2-1; D is perhaps TRBD1 (5 bases). V was cut by 2 bases and J by 0 bases, with 8 bases left in between. Germline V gene sequence: CDR1 SGHTA, CDR2 FQGTGA. The CDR3 contains 15 residues. The CDR3 bases are TGTGCCAGCAGCTTATGGCAGGGCTCCTACAATGAGCAGTTCTTC. As protein: CASSLWQGSYNEQFF.